Shown below are 25 T cell receptor beta chains from a single sample sequenced in a study of CD8+CD57+ T cells in acquired aplastic anemia. By flow cytometry, patients selected for sequencing had shown an expansion of CD8+CD57+ cells. Genomic DNA constituted the template upon which TCR beta VDJ and CDR3 profiling was performed. In TCRdb, the reads were re-called with MiXCR into one record per CDR3 protein. This sample has around 430,000 distinct CDR3 sequences, with around 32% found just once. Sequencing was done on a sample of sorted CD4+, CD8+, or CD8+CD57+ T cells (not recorded which) from PBMCs. Receptor source: a human donor with aplastic anemia.

This clonotype was seen a handful of times. Written as DNA, the CDR3 is TGTGCCAGCAGCCAAGGATTAAGGACAGGGGGTTTCTACACTGAAGCTTTCTTT. Protein: CASSQGLRTGGFYTEAFF. The chain employs TRBV3-1 and TRBJ1-1, with TRBD1 matching over 10 bases. Germline V lookup: CDR1 LGHDT, CDR2 YNNKEL (reference sequence). CDR3 length equals 18 residues. V shed 1 base, J shed 3 bases, and the junction held 11 bases outside the gene matches.

This clonotype turned up a few times. The chain uses TRBV20-1 and TRBJ2-7; 12 nucleotides agree with TRBD2. CDR3 length: 16 amino acids. Unmatched junction bases numbered 5, after V lost 0 bases and J lost 2 bases. CDR1 and CDR2 (germline): DFQATT, SNEGSKA (reference sequence). CDR3 in DNA: TGCAGTGCTAGAGATTCAAGACTAGCGGGGGCCTACGAGCAGTACTTC. It is translated as CSARDSRLAGAYEQYF.

Ten or more counts support this clonotype. The chain recombines TRBV19 with TRBJ2-7; tentatively, D is TRBD1 or TRBD2 (6 bases each). The CDR3 covers 14 residues. Germline CDR1 LNHDA, CDR2 SQIVND (reference sequence). Deletions cut 6 bases from V and 2 bases from J, with 14 bases between. The CDR3 bases are TGTGCCAGTAGCAGGGGCGGGGCCCCCTACGAGCAGTACTTC. Translated: CASSRGGAPYEQYF.

The chain joins TRBV3-1 to TRBJ2-7; 10 positions match TRBD1. Losses at the gene ends were 1 base for V and 3 bases for J; bases not matched to a gene: 6. This CDR3 region has 16 residues. Germline lookup yields CDR1 LGHDT and CDR2 YNNKEL (reference sequence). The CDR3 nucleotides read TGTGCCAGCAGCCAAGGGGGAGGGACAGGGGTCTACGAGCAGTACTTC. Protein sequence: CASSQGGGTGVYEQYF.

The chain is built from TRBV20-1 and TRBJ1-1, with unresolved D. The germline V gene encodes CDR1 DFQATT and CDR2 SNEGSKA (reference sequence). V lost 4 bases to trimming and J lost 11 bases, with 14 bases between them. The CDR3 loop spans 11 amino acids. This CDR3 reads CSAILGFLAFF. CDR3 in DNA: TGCAGTGCTATCCTGGGGTTTCTCGCTTTCTTT.

This clonotype has a count of ten or more. This chain uses TRBV20-1 with TRBJ1-5, with a possible D match to TRBD1 (6 bases). V shed 3 bases and J shed 2 bases, with 14 bases lying between them. The CDR3 totals 15 residues. Germline-derived CDR1 and CDR2 are DFQATT and SNEGSKA (reference sequence). The CDR3 DNA reads as TGCAGTGCTAGGGCACAGGGTTCTGGCAATCAGCCCCAGCATTTT. Its protein product is CSARAQGSGNQPQHF.

V usage is TRBV11-2 and J usage is TRBJ1-4, with D possibly TRBD1 on 5 matching bases. The CDR3 sequence is 13 residues long. Trimming took 4 bases from V and 11 from J, leaving 14 bases between them. The germline V gene encodes CDR1 SGHAT and CDR2 FQNNGV. The CDR3 nucleotides are TGTGCCAGCAGCTACACCCGGGACTCCAAACTGTTTTTT. This encodes CASSYTRDSKLFF.

On this clonotype: An end of the junction does not agree with germline; a read error may underlie this. V usage is TRBV2 and J usage is TRBJ2-5; a possible D gene is TRBD1 (5 bases). The germline V gene has CDR1 SNHLY and CDR2 FYNNEI. The CDR3 has 13 residues. The CDR3 protein is CASSEQGQETQCF. The DNA of the CDR3 is TGTGCCAGCAGTGAACAGGGCCAAGAGACCCAGTGCTTC.

This sequence joins TRBV29-1 and TRBJ2-3, with TRBD1 matching 7 bases. CDR1 is SQVTM, CDR2 ANQGSEA, per germline. The CDR3 has 15 amino acids. Losses at the gene ends were 4 bases for V and 4 bases for J; bases not matched to a gene: 11. CDR3 amino acids: CSVAADQGVSDTQYF. The CDR3 DNA reads TGCAGCGTTGCGGCGGACCAGGGGGTATCAGATACGCAGTATTTT.

The sample holds one count of this clonotype. Without the conserved terminal phenylalanine or tryptophan, this CDR3 likely stems from a read error. No DNA is shown, since the ends of the CDR3 on it are uncertain; the CDR3 is the one TCRdb lists. The V call is TRBV10-3, the J call TRBJ1-6. Looked up from germline, CDR1 is ENHRY and CDR2 is SYGVKD. The CDR3 totals 9 residues, both ends included. The CDR3 protein is CAISAVRHS.

The CDR3 coding sequence is TGTGCCAGCAGCGAAGGACAGCCTGGGGCCAACGTCCTGACTTTC. Protein: CASSEGQPGANVLTF. This rearrangement joins TRBV13 to TRBJ2-6; D may be TRBD1 (6 bases). V dropped 5 bases and J dropped 2 bases, with 10 bases sitting between them. CDR1 is PRHDT and CDR2 is FYEKMQ in the germline V gene (reference sequence). CDR3 size: 15 residues.

This clonotype came up many times. The chain has TRBV24-1 and TRBJ1-5; 9 nucleotides match TRBD1. Germline CDR1 and CDR2: KGHDR and SFDVKD. The CDR3 is made up of 16 amino acids. V gave up 6 bases and J gave up 5 bases; unmatched junction bases: 10. The CDR3 nucleotides are TGTGCCACCAGTCCCGGGACAGGGACGGGGTATCAGCCCCAGCATTTT. The encoded protein is CATSPGTGTGYQPQHF.

The chain is built from TRBV29-1 and TRBJ1-1; D may be TRBD1 (5 bases). CDR1 is SQVTM and CDR2 is ANQGSEA in the germline V gene. V was clipped by 8 bases and J by 0 bases, with 13 bases between them. The CDR3 is 13 amino acids. CDR3 region: CSPQAGMNTEAFF. The DNA of the CDR3 is TGCAGCCCACAGGCCGGGATGAACACTGAAGCTTTCTTT.

In this sample, this clonotype turned up a few times. The V call is TRBV5-1, the J call TRBJ2-7, with 9 bases matching TRBD2. Germline V lookup: CDR1 SGHRS, CDR2 YFSETQ. The V gene end was trimmed by 0 bases and the J gene end by 1 base; junction bases not matched to a gene: 5. The CDR3 runs 16 residues. In DNA, the CDR3 is TGCGCCAGCAGCTTGGGTAGTAGCGGGGGATCCTACGAGCAGTACTTC. Translation gives CASSLGSSGGSYEQYF.

This clonotype came up many times. The V gene is TRBV7-8, the J gene TRBJ1-1; D is undetermined. Trimming removed 3 bases at V and 1 base at J, with 3 bases between. The germline gives CDR1 SGHVS, CDR2 FQNEAQ. The CDR3 length is 12 residues. The CDR3 region has the DNA TGTGCCAGCAGCTTCGCGAACACTGAAGCTTTCTTT. Translation: CASSFANTEAFF.

The V and J genes are TRBV2 and TRBJ2-5; 9 nucleotides agree with TRBD1. The CDR3 covers 14 residues. The V segment lost 8 bases and the J segment 6 bases; nucleotides outside the gene matches: 10. Germline CDR1 reads SNHLY; CDR2 reads FYNNEI. The CDR3 loop reads CASGTGGFSKTQYF. CDR3 coding DNA: TGTGCCAGCGGAACAGGGGGCTTTTCCAAGACCCAGTACTTC. The whole variable domain, filled in from reference TRBV2 and TRBJ2-5, reads EPEVTQTPSHQVTQMGQEVILRCVPISNHLYFYWYRQILGQKVEFLVSFYNNEISEKSEIFDDQFSVERPDGSNFTLKIRSTKLEDSAMYFCASGTGGFSKTQYFGPGTRLLVL.

V usage is TRBV9 and J usage is TRBJ1-2; possibly TRBD1 for D (5 bases). The CDR3 is 15 residues long. V lost 7 bases to trimming and J lost 1 base, with 17 bases between them. Germline CDR1 and CDR2: SGDLS and YYNGEE. CDR3 protein: CASGKTGTDNYGYTF. CDR3 nucleotides: TGTGCCAGCGGCAAGACCGGGACGGATAACTATGGCTACACCTTC. Complete variable domain (other parts from reference TRBV9 and TRBJ1-2): DSGVTQTPKHLITATGQRVTLRCSPRSGDLSVYWYQQSLDQGLQFLIQYYNGEERAKGNILERFSAQQFPDLHSELNLSSLELGDSALYFCASGKTGTDNYGYTFGSGTRLTVV.

The chain uses TRBV11-3 and TRBJ1-5; D not certain. From germline, CDR1 is SGHNT and CDR2 YENEEA. The CDR3 is made up of 15 amino acids. Between the trimmed V and J ends, which lost 2 bases and 3 bases, there was a span of 11 bases. CDR3 DNA sequence: TGTGCCAGCAGCTTACGTGGCAGACTCAATCAGCCCCAGCATTTT. Translated, it gives CASSLRGRLNQPQHF.

This clonotype was counted many times. A read error may produce the germline difference seen at one junction end. V gene TRBV24-1 combines with J gene TRBJ2-7, with D maybe TRBD1 (6 bases). This CDR3 has 13 residues. CDR1 KGHDR and CDR2 SFDVKD come from the germline V gene. The CDR3 reads CASSPRGSYEQYF. CDR3 bases: TGCGCCAGCAGCCCCAGGGGTTCCTACGAGCAGTACTTC.

At least ten counts were recorded for this clonotype. The genes are TRBV6-1 and TRBJ1-2, with D maybe TRBD1 (5 bases). The length of the CDR3 is 13 residues. The germline CDR1 and CDR2 sequences are MNHNS and SASEGT. Trimming pared 3 bases from V and 1 base from J, leaving 6 bases between. The CDR3 DNA reads as TGTGCCAGCAGTGAGGGGGGTAACTATGGCTACACCTTC. It yields the protein CASSEGGNYGYTF.

The V call is TRBV19, the J call TRBJ1-2, with D uncertain. The V end lost 5 bases, the J end lost 6 bases, and 16 bases lay between the germline ends. The CDR3 has 14 amino acids. Germline-derived CDR1 and CDR2 are LNHDA and SQIVND (reference sequence). The CDR3 DNA follows: TGTGCCAGTAGTCCTGGGATGGGGATTAATGGCTACACCTTC. Translated: CASSPGMGINGYTF.

This chain connects TRBV2 to TRBJ1-6; D possibly corresponds to TRBD1 (5 bases). Germline assignment: CDR1 SNHLY and CDR2 FYNNEI. Trimming cost V 6 bases and J 0 bases, with 9 bases left between them. The CDR3 is made up of 15 amino acids. The CDR3 DNA is TGTGCCAGCAGGGGGGAGAGCTCCTATAATTCACCCCTCCACTTT. This gives the protein CASRGESSYNSPLHF.

This clonotype was seen ten or more times. The chain employs TRBV19 and TRBJ1-5; 8 bases map to TRBD1. Trimming cost V 4 bases and J 7 bases; bases outside gene matches: 3. Germline V gene lookup returns CDR1 LNHDA and CDR2 SQIVND (reference sequence). The CDR3 spans 13 residues. Written as DNA, the CDR3 is TGTGCCAGTAGTACACAGGGGGACCAGCCCCAGCATTTT. This encodes CASSTQGDQPQHF.

This clonotype was picked up a small number of times. This chain joins TRBV19 and TRBJ1-1, with D maybe TRBD1 (6 bases). V lost 7 bases, J lost 2 bases, and 26 bases lay in between. There are 18 residues in the CDR3. Germline V gives CDR1 LNHDA, CDR2 SQIVND (reference sequence). The CDR3 sequence is CASTRTAAAIKTNTEAFF. Here the CDR3 DNA reads TGTGCCAGTACCCGGACAGCGGCAGCAATCAAGACAAACACTGAAGCTTTCTTT.

A remark on this clonotype: A much larger clone is a single base away; this may be a read error. The chain is built from TRBV10-3 and TRBJ2-1; TRBD2 agrees at 10 bases. Germline-derived CDR1 and CDR2 are ENHRY and SYGVKD. J lost 6 bases, V lost 11 bases, and 10 bases had no gene match. This CDR3 region has 14 residues. CDR3 DNA sequence: TGTGCCGCCCAAGACAGCGGGAGGGTCAATGAGCAGTTCTTC. It codes for CAAQDSGRVNEQFF.